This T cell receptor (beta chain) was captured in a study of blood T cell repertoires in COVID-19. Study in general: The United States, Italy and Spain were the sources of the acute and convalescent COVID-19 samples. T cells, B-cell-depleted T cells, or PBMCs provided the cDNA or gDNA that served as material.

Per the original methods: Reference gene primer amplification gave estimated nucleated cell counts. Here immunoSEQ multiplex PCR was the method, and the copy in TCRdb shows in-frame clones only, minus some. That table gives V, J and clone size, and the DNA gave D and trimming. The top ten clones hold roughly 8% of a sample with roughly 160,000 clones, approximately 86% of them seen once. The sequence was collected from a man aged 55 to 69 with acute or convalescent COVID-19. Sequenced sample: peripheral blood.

CDR3 in DNA: TGCGCCAGCAGCTTCGTTGCGGGACCACAAGAGACCCAGTACTTC. Translating it yields CASSFVAGPQETQYF. The V and J genes are TRBV5-1 and TRBJ2-5, with a weak D call TRBD2 (6 bases). V was clipped by 2 bases and J by 2 bases, with 13 bases between them. This CDR3 spans 15 amino acids. The germline gives CDR1 SGHRS, CDR2 YFSETQ.